The 29 T cell receptor beta chains presented below share a single source sample, sequenced in a study of blood T cell repertoires in COVID-19. This table comes from immunoSEQ multiplex PCR, and its TCRdb copy is limited to in-frame clones, with some not included. The data show around 330,000 clones, approximately 88% seen once. The sequencing input was peripheral blood. Every receptor here comes from a woman in her twenties or thirties with COVID-19, enrolled during active disease.

This clone was recorded a few times. V usage is TRBV7-2 and J usage is TRBJ2-1; perhaps TRBD1 as D (6 bases). CDR1 SGHTA and CDR2 FQGNSA come from the germline V gene. V gave up 0 bases and J gave up 10 bases, with 7 bases separating them. This CDR3 is 12 amino acids long. This CDR3 reads CASSLAQGEQFF. CDR3 nucleotides: TGTGCCAGCAGCTTAGCCCAGGGGGAGCAGTTCTTC.

J is TRBJ2-1 and V is TRBV5-4; 8 bases match TRBD2. The CDR3 runs to 12 residues. J lost 12 bases, V lost 0 bases, and 2 bases had no gene match. CDR1 is SGHNT, CDR2 YYREEE, per germline (reference sequence). CDR3 region: CASSLDGRGQFF. The CDR3 coding sequence is TGTGCCAGCAGCTTGGACGGGAGGGGGCAGTTCTTC.

The CDR3 bases are TGTGCCAGCAGCTTAGGAAGGACAGGAGCTAACTATGGCTACACCTTC. Its translation: CASSLGRTGANYGYTF. The rearrangement uses TRBV7-8 and TRBJ1-2, with 7 bases fitting TRBD1. Germline V gene data show CDR1 as SGHVS and CDR2 as FQNEAQ. This CDR3 region has 16 residues. V lost 1 base to trimming and J lost 0 bases; unmatched junction nucleotides: 5.

This clone has a single count. This chain uses TRBV19 with TRBJ2-3; TRBD2 agrees at 8 bases. V was clipped by 5 bases and J by 0 bases; unmatched bases: 7. This CDR3 contains 16 residues. The germline gives CDR1 LNHDA, CDR2 SQIVND (reference sequence). CDR3 sequence: CASSFAGGRSTDTQYF. CDR3 DNA: TGTGCCAGTAGTTTCGCGGGGGGACGAAGCACAGATACGCAGTATTTT.

This chain connects TRBV6-1 to TRBJ1-1; D remains unclear. Between the trimmed V and J ends, which lost 2 bases and 4 bases, there was a span of 11 bases. Germline lookup yields CDR1 MNHNS and CDR2 SASEGT. This CDR3 contains 14 residues. In DNA, the CDR3 is TGTGCCAGCAGTGAATTGACGGGGAGCACTGAAGCTTTCTTT. It specifies CASSELTGSTEAFF.

This rearrangement joins TRBV5-1 to TRBJ2-6; D not certain. This CDR3 spans 14 amino acids. The germline V gene has CDR1 SGHRS and CDR2 YFSETQ. The V gene lost 5 bases and the J gene lost 0 bases, with 6 bases spanning the gap. CDR3 protein: CASRSSSGANVLTF. The CDR3 DNA is TGCGCCAGCAGGTCGTCCTCTGGGGCCAACGTCCTGACTTTC.

For the CDR3, the DNA is TGTGCCAGCAGTCTATCAGGGGTAACTAATGAAAAACTGTTTTTT. Amino acids: CASSLSGVTNEKLFF. The genes are TRBV28 and TRBJ1-4, with D possibly matching TRBD1 (6 bases). The ends were cut back, 5 bases at V and 1 base at J, with 11 bases in the middle. CDR3 length: 15 amino acids. Per germline, CDR1 MDHEN and CDR2 SYDVKM.

This chain links TRBV10-3 with TRBJ2-1; 7 nucleotides agree with TRBD1. The CDR3 totals 14 residues. Germline CDR1 is ENHRY and CDR2 is SYGVKD. Unmatched junction bases numbered 6, after V lost 3 bases and J lost 7 bases. The chain's CDR3 is CAISESGRGNEQFF. CDR3 DNA sequence: TGTGCCATCAGTGAAAGTGGCAGGGGGAATGAGCAGTTCTTC.

This clone appeared once. This chain uses TRBV6-5 with TRBJ1-2; tentatively, D is TRBD1 (6 bases). The CDR3 is 14 amino acids. Germline lookup yields CDR1 MNHEY and CDR2 SVGAGI. V was pared by 2 bases and J by 1 base, with 8 bases between. The CDR3 DNA reads as TGTGCCAGCAGTTACGGACAGAGTAACTATGGCTACACCTTC. Its translation: CASSYGQSNYGYTF.

This clone has only one observation. The chain couples TRBV27 to TRBJ1-2; weak D call: TRBD1 (6 bases). The CDR3 loop spans 14 amino acids. Germline values: CDR1 MNHEY, CDR2 SMNVEV (reference sequence). Trimming took 4 bases from V and 4 from J, leaving 13 bases between them. CDR3 DNA sequence: TGTGCCAGCAGTTATGGGGGGGGCATCTATGGCTACACCTTC. Translating gives CASSYGGGIYGYTF.

This clone was detected a few times. The rearrangement joins TRBV7-9 to TRBJ1-2; D ambiguous. This CDR3 is 15 amino acids long. Germline V gene lookup returns CDR1 SEHNR and CDR2 FQNEAQ (reference sequence). Trimming removed 1 base at V and 5 bases at J, with 14 bases between. As DNA, the CDR3 is TGTGCCAGCAGCTTAGGAGACACTAGTGTTTATGGCTACACCTTC. Translated, it gives CASSLGDTSVYGYTF.

This chain links TRBV7-2 with TRBJ1-5; weak D call: TRBD1 (5 bases). The CDR3 is 17 amino acids. Trimming left V 2 bases short and J 0 bases short, with 14 bases between. Germline lookup yields CDR1 SGHTA and CDR2 FQGNSA. The CDR3 nucleotides are TGTGCCAGCAGCTTAAGAACAGGCCCCTATAGCAATCAGCCCCAGCATTTT. As protein: CASSLRTGPYSNQPQHF.

This chain connects TRBV5-5 to TRBJ1-6, with D maybe TRBD1 (5 bases). V lost 0 bases and J lost 7, with 11 bases in between. CDR1 and CDR2 (germline): SGHKS, YYEKEE (reference sequence). This CDR3 is built from 15 residues. The CDR3 here is CASSLVLTANSPLHF. CDR3 nucleotides: TGTGCCAGCAGCTTGGTTTTGACAGCAAATTCACCCCTCCACTTT.

A single count supports this clone. The chain couples TRBV12-5 to TRBJ1-5; 7 bases map to TRBD1. Germline V lookup: CDR1 LGHNT, CDR2 FRNRAP. Trimming removed 1 base from V and 5 bases from J; junction bases left unmatched: 5. This CDR3 is 15 amino acids long. The DNA for the CDR3 is TGTGCTAGTGGTTTGGCCAGGGGGGATCATCAGCCCCAGCATTTT. This encodes CASGLARGDHQPQHF.

J is TRBJ1-2 and V is TRBV2; D gene uncertain. This CDR3 is built from 12 residues. Germline V lookup: CDR1 SNHLY, CDR2 FYNNEI. V lost 4 bases and J lost 2, with 5 bases in between. The CDR3 reads CASSGANYGYTF. The CDR3 DNA follows: TGTGCCAGCAGTGGGGCGAACTATGGCTACACCTTC.

The rearrangement joins TRBV11-3 to TRBJ1-1; weak D call: TRBD1 (6 bases). Looked up from germline, CDR1 is SGHNT and CDR2 is YENEEA. This CDR3 is built from 14 residues. The V gene lost 4 bases and the J gene lost 3 bases, with 12 bases spanning the gap. CDR3 bases: TGTGCCAGCAGCTCTGACAGGACGTACACTGAAGCTTTCTTT. It yields the protein CASSSDRTYTEAFF. Full variable domain (outside the CDR3, taken from reference TRBV11-3 and TRBJ1-1): EAGVVQSPRYKIIEKKQPVAFWCNPISGHNTLYWYLQNLGQGPELLIRYENEEAVDDSQLPKDRFSAERLKGVDSTLKIQPAELGDSAVYLCASSSDRTYTEAFFGQGTRLTVV.

This chain joins TRBV21-1 and TRBJ2-5; the DNA was not used to check the table's D call, TRBD2. TRBV21-1 is given as a pseudogene. The CDR3 length is 16 residues. The DNA for the CDR3 is TGTGCCAGCAGCCCCCCGCGGGGGGGGATCCAAGAGACCCAGTACTTC. It codes for CASSPPRGGIQETQYF.

V usage is TRBV2 and J usage is TRBJ2-1; D is uncertain. V shed 6 bases and J shed 4 bases, with 7 bases lying between them. This CDR3 region has 12 residues. The germline gives CDR1 SNHLY, CDR2 FYNNEI. Here the CDR3 reads CASRTAYNEQFF. The CDR3 bases are TGTGCCAGCAGAACTGCTTACAATGAGCAGTTCTTC.

The chain recombines TRBV7-9 with TRBJ1-4; D is ambiguous. The CDR3 extends over 14 amino acids. CDR1 and CDR2 from the germline V gene are SEHNR and FQNEAQ (reference sequence). V was clipped by 5 bases and J by 7 bases, with 14 bases between them. Here the CDR3 reads CASSLSGFGEKLFF. CDR3 sequence (DNA): TGTGCCAGCAGCCTCTCGGGGTTTGGTGAAAAACTGTTTTTT. The variable domain in full, completed from reference TRBV7-9 and TRBJ1-4, reads DTGVSQNPRHKITKRGQNVTFRCDPISEHNRLYWYRQTLGQGPEFLTYFQNEAQLEKSRLLSDRFSAERPKGSFSTLEIQRTEQGDSAMYLCASSLSGFGEKLFFGSGTQLSVL.

The chain joins TRBV11-2 to TRBJ2-2; D ambiguous. The germline gives CDR1 SGHAT, CDR2 FQNNGV. CDR3 length equals 13 residues. V was shortened by 2 bases and J by 4 bases, with 5 bases between the two germline ends. In DNA, the CDR3 is TGTGCCAGCAGCTTACCAGGCACCGGGGAGCTGTTTTTT. It codes for CASSLPGTGELFF.

This chain links TRBV6-5 with TRBJ2-2, with 7 bases that match TRBD2. This CDR3 has 13 amino acids. V lost 6 bases to trimming and J lost 6 bases; unmatched junction nucleotides: 4. Germline V lookup: CDR1 MNHEY, CDR2 SVGAGI. CDR3 loop: CASRGLRPGELFF. The DNA for the CDR3 is TGTGCCAGCAGGGGACTACGCCCCGGGGAGCTGTTTTTT.

This sequence joins TRBV11-2 and TRBJ1-2; a possible D gene is TRBD1 (5 bases). V gave up 3 bases and J gave up 4 bases, with 9 bases separating them. Germline V gene data show CDR1 as SGHAT and CDR2 as FQNNGV. The CDR3 runs to 13 residues. The CDR3 DNA reads as TGTGCCAGCAGCTTTAAGGGGCTCTATGGCTACACCTTC. Its translation: CASSFKGLYGYTF.

This clone was counted a few times. This chain uses TRBV6-5 with TRBJ2-3, with D possibly being TRBD2 (6 bases). The length of the CDR3 is 13 residues. The germline V gene has CDR1 MNHEY and CDR2 SVGAGI. Trimming removed 8 bases at V and 5 bases at J, with 14 bases between. The CDR3 is CASRDFPVDTQYF. The CDR3 DNA is TGTGCCAGCCGGGACTTTCCTGTAGATACGCAGTATTTT.

The chain carries TRBV29-1 and TRBJ1-1; D is ambiguous. V lost 1 base and J lost 1, with 4 bases in between. Germline V gene sequence: CDR1 SQVTM, CDR2 ANQGSEA. The CDR3 totals 12 residues. Here the CDR3 reads CSVEAQNTEAFF. The CDR3, as DNA: TGCAGCGTTGAAGCACAGAACACTGAAGCTTTCTTT.

DNA of the CDR3: TGTGCCAGCTCAGCCGATCTAGGGACTAGCGGAGACACAGATACGCAGTATTTT. This sequence encodes CASSADLGTSGDTDTQYF. The V call is TRBV18, the J call TRBJ2-3, with 11 bases fitting TRBD2. V dropped 5 bases and J dropped 2; count of bases not matched to a gene: 12. The CDR3 extends over 18 amino acids. The germline V gene encodes CDR1 KGHSH and CDR2 LQKENI.

The rearrangement joins TRBV5-4 to TRBJ1-2, with 7 bases aligning to TRBD1. The CDR3 extends over 15 amino acids. V lost 0 bases, J lost 2 bases, and 4 bases stayed unmatched. Germline CDR1 reads SGHNT; CDR2 reads YYREEE (reference sequence). CDR3 in DNA: TGTGCCAGCAGCTTGGCGGACAGGAAGAACTATGGCTACACCTTC. It codes for CASSLADRKNYGYTF.

The chain combines TRBV6-6 with TRBJ2-5, with a possible D match to TRBD1 (6 bases). V lost 2 bases and J 4 bases, leaving 17 bases between the germline ends. The germline V gene encodes CDR1 MNHNY and CDR2 SVGAGI (reference sequence). The CDR3 is made up of 16 amino acids. CDR3 nucleotides: TGTGCCAGCAGTTACCCCGGACCTAGCAGGGGAGAGACCCAGTACTTC. It is translated as CASSYPGPSRGETQYF.

The V and J genes are TRBV5-4 and TRBJ2-1; TRBD1 might be the D (6 bases). Germline loops: CDR1 SGHNT, CDR2 YYREEE (reference sequence). The CDR3 runs to 13 residues. Trimming removed 4 bases at V and 5 bases at J, with 10 bases between. As DNA, the CDR3 is TGTGCCAGCAGCCAGGACAGCCACAATGAGCAGTTCTTC. Its protein is CASSQDSHNEQFF.

This clone has a handful of counts. The rearrangement uses TRBV11-2 and TRBJ2-5, with D unclear. This CDR3 has 11 amino acids. Germline lookup yields CDR1 SGHAT and CDR2 FQNNGV. Trimming took 5 bases from V and 2 from J, leaving 3 bases between them. The CDR3 reads CASSPQETQYF. As DNA, the CDR3 is TGTGCCAGCAGCCCACAAGAGACCCAGTACTTC.